The present TCR beta chain was sequenced within a study of cytomegalovirus exposure and HLA in healthy donors. General study points: Clonal expansion, a later analysis showed, was greater in HLA-associated TCR beta chains than in equally common others.

PCR amplification relied on 60 Vbeta primers (plus 13 Jbeta primers). Clones were sequenced by immunoSEQ multiplex PCR, and TCRdb holds only the in-frame ones, with some missing. Altogether about 62,000 clones are present, over 70% being singletons, with the ten largest covering about 8%. With respect to this clone: Antigen: not known.

V was clipped by 2 bases and J by 3 bases; unmatched bases: 4. CDR1 is SEHNR, CDR2 FQNEAQ, per germline (reference sequence). The CDR3 runs to 16 residues. Material: PBMCs. The sequence was collected from a man between 60 and 70 years old in good health and CMV-seropositive. V gene TRBV7-9 combines with J gene TRBJ1-5; TRBD1 matches 10 bases. Written as DNA, the CDR3 is TGTGCCAGCAGCTTATATGGGACAGGGGACAATCAGCCCCAGCATTTT. Protein product: CASSLYGTGDNQPQHF.